A single sample gave rise to the 9 T cell receptor beta chains below, sequenced in a study of graft-versus-host responses after intestinal transplantation. No antigens are known for them. The method was immunoSEQ multiplex PCR; TCRdb's version includes in-frame clones alone and lacks a portion of them. This table holds 90,000 to 150,000 clones, 90% to 95% found once. This sample comprised unstimulated CD4+ T cells sorted from spleen or lymph node cells, obtained before intestinal transplant. The receptors come from a human donor who received an intestinal transplant.

V and J are TRBV6-5 and TRBJ2-5; D is uncertain. This CDR3 is 14 amino acids long. Germline values: CDR1 MNHEY, CDR2 SVGAGI. V lost 8 bases and J 1 base, leaving 14 bases between the germline ends. In nucleotides, the CDR3 is TGTGCCAGCGGTCCCTGGACCGGCCAAGAGACCCAGTACTTC. Translated: CASGPWTGQETQYF.

The J gene is TRBJ2-7, the V gene TRBV11-1; the match to TRBD2 covers 10 bases. J lost 5 bases, V lost 4 bases, and 11 bases had no gene match. CDR1 and CDR2 from the germline V gene are SGHAT and FQDESV (reference sequence). The CDR3 has 16 amino acids. The CDR3 DNA reads TGTGCCAGCAGCTCACCTCTAGCGGGAGTTTATAACGAGCAGTACTTC. Its translation: CASSSPLAGVYNEQYF.

The chain couples TRBV9 to TRBJ2-4; D is ambiguous. V was trimmed by 4 bases and J by 2 bases, leaving 10 bases between them. Germline lookup yields CDR1 SGDLS and CDR2 YYNGEE. This CDR3 has 14 amino acids. The CDR3 DNA sequence: TGTGCCAGCAGCCCCCCCGGATCCAAAAACATTCAGTACTTC. Encoded protein: CASSPPGSKNIQYF.

This clone occurred a few times. J is TRBJ1-3 and V is TRBV10-3, with 9 bases identical to TRBD1. The V and J ends lost 7 bases and 3 bases, in that order; junction bases with no gene match: 4. The CDR3 has 14 residues. Germline CDR1 ENHRY, CDR2 SYGVKD. The CDR3 reads CAINRDRDGNTIYF. Here the CDR3 DNA reads TGTGCCATCAACCGGGACAGGGATGGAAACACCATATATTTT.

The DNA of the CDR3 is TGTGCCAGCCAGGGGGGGGCTGGAAACACCATATATTTT. Encoded protein: CASQGGAGNTIYF. The chain couples TRBV7-9 to TRBJ1-3; 7 positions match TRBD1. The CDR3 has 13 residues. Germline values: CDR1 SEHNR, CDR2 FQNEAQ (reference sequence). V shed 8 bases, J shed 2 bases, and the junction held 3 bases outside the gene matches.

This chain uses TRBV20-1 with TRBJ1-2, with no clear D. There are 10 residues in the CDR3. Germline CDR1 reads DFQATT; CDR2 reads SNEGSKA (reference sequence). V was pared by 0 bases and J by 7 bases, with 3 bases between. For the CDR3, the DNA is TGCAGTGCTAGAGATCCTGGCTACACCTTC. Protein product: CSARDPGYTF.

V usage is TRBV7-6 and J usage is TRBJ2-5; unclear D gene. The CDR3 has 16 residues. CDR1 and CDR2 (germline): SGHVS, FNYEAQ. The V end lost 2 bases, the J end lost 5 bases, and 18 bases lay between the germline ends. This chain's CDR3 is CASSLRLSQLGETQYF. DNA for the CDR3: TGTGCCAGCAGCTTACGTTTGTCCCAACTTGGGGAGACCCAGTACTTC.

This sequence joins TRBV30 and TRBJ2-7; 8 nucleotides align to TRBD2. V gave up 5 bases and J gave up 6 bases; unmatched junction bases: 12. This CDR3 is built from 14 residues. Germline V lookup: CDR1 GTSNPN, CDR2 SVGIG (reference sequence). The CDR3 protein is CAWDPLGLVSEQYF. DNA of the CDR3: TGTGCCTGGGACCCGCTGGGACTAGTATCCGAGCAGTACTTC.

The CDR3 region has the DNA TGCAGTGCTAGGAGGGGAGTTCAGTACTTC. It encodes CSARRGVQYF. The chain combines TRBV20-1 with TRBJ2-7; D is tentatively TRBD1 or TRBD2 (5 bases each). Germline CDR1 and CDR2: DFQATT and SNEGSKA (reference sequence). V lost 3 bases and J lost 10, with 10 bases in between. CDR3 length equals 10 residues.